Below, 17 T cell receptor beta chains from the same sample are listed, as sequenced in a study of tumor and adjacent non-tumor tissue in lung cancer. No cell sorting was done before RNA was extracted from the tissue. TCRbeta libraries were built with three rounds of nested PCR, modified from ARM-PCR. One entry per CDR3 protein results from TCRdb running MiXCR on the multiplex PCR reads. In the table there are approximately 110,000 distinct CDR3 sequences, roughly 80% of which are singletons. Sequencing input: lung tumor tissue. The receptors were sampled from an older woman with non-small cell lung cancer.

Comment on this clonotype: This may arise from a read error, as a much more abundant clone is one base away. It is likely a read error, because the conserved phenylalanine at the end of the CDR3 is missing. The genes are TRBV6-5 and TRBJ2-7; perhaps TRBD1 as D (6 bases). Trimming removed 6 bases from V and 4 bases from J, with 19 bases in between. Germline V gives CDR1 MNHEY, CDR2 SVGAGI. CDR3 size: 15 residues. In nucleotides, the CDR3 is TGTGCCAGCAGGAGAAAGGATAGGACAGAGTACGAGCAGTACTTA. Translating gives CASRRKDRTEYEQYL.

This sequence joins TRBV20-1 and TRBJ2-1; 9 positions match TRBD2. J gave up 10 bases and V 8 bases, and 9 bases lay outside the gene matches. In germline, CDR1 is DFQATT, CDR2 SNEGSKA (reference sequence). This CDR3 contains 12 residues. CDR3 loop: CSNLGLAREQFF. In DNA form, the CDR3 reads TGCAGTAACCTAGGACTAGCGAGGGAGCAGTTCTTC.

The rearrangement uses TRBV4-3 and TRBJ1-6, with 7 positions matching TRBD1. The CDR3 consists of 15 residues. The germline V gene encodes CDR1 LGHNA and CDR2 YSLEER. J was trimmed by 12 bases and V by 4 bases; bases with no gene match: 12. The CDR3 DNA is TGCGCCAGCAGCCCCGGGTACAGGGGAAGTTTACCCCTCCACTTT. Its protein product is CASSPGYRGSLPLHF.

This clonotype was observed many times. V is TRBV20-1 and J is TRBJ2-3; the match to TRBD2 covers 7 bases. Germline-derived CDR1 and CDR2 are DFQATT and SNEGSKA (reference sequence). The CDR3 spans 11 residues. V shed 6 bases and J 11 bases; nucleotides not matched to a gene: 8. The CDR3 DNA follows: TGCAGTGCCCAAAGACTAGCAGGGCAGTATTTT. This gives the protein CSAQRLAGQYF.

About this clonotype: A much larger clonotype is one base distant, so this may be a read error. The chain carries TRBV6-5 and TRBJ2-7, with D hard to call. The CDR3 is 14 residues long. Trimming removed 6 bases at V and 9 bases at J, with 21 bases between. CDR1 and CDR2 from the germline V gene are MNHEY and SVGAGI. The DNA of the CDR3 is TGTGCCAGCAGCCCTGATCGGGTGACGTGGGTGCAGTACTTC. Protein: CASSPDRVTWVQYF.

With regard to this clonotype: One end of the junction varies from germline; a read error may be responsible. The CDR3 DNA sequence: TGTGCCGGCAGCTCCAACCCGGGACTAGTCCCCGGGGAGCTGTTTTTT. Translating it yields CAGSSNPGLVPGELFF. The chain employs TRBV11-2 and TRBJ2-2; 8 nucleotides line up with TRBD2. CDR3 length: 16 residues. Germline-derived CDR1 and CDR2 are SGHAT and FQNNGV.

This clonotype has a handful of counts. A much larger clone sits a single nucleotide away, making a read error possible. Written as DNA, the CDR3 is TGTGCCAGCTGCCCAAAGCGGGGACCCCAAGAGACCCAGTACTTC. As protein: CASCPKRGPQETQYF. This sequence joins TRBV4-2 and TRBJ2-5, with TRBD2 identical over 7 bases. The CDR3 is 15 amino acids. The V segment lost 8 bases and the J segment 1 base; nucleotides outside the gene matches: 10. The germline CDR1 and CDR2 sequences are LGHNA and YNFKEQ.

This chain joins TRBV11-2 and TRBJ2-7; D could derive from TRBD1 or TRBD2 (5 bases each). CDR3 length equals 14 residues. The germline V gene encodes CDR1 SGHAT and CDR2 FQNNGV. In nucleotides, the CDR3 is TGTGATAGCAGTTGGGACCGCAGAGGACACGAGCAGTACTTC. Protein: CDSSWDRRGHEQYF.

With respect to this clonotype: Likely a read error: the CDR3 ends without its conserved phenylalanine or tryptophan. The chain joins TRBV20-1 to TRBJ2-1; TRBD2 matches at 7 bases. Trimming removed 8 bases from V and 5 bases from J; junction bases left unmatched: 12. Germline V gene data show CDR1 as DFQATT and CDR2 as SNEGSKA (reference sequence). The CDR3 spans 14 residues. The CDR3 DNA reads TGCAGTACTGGGGCGCTAGCGGCTGACAATGAGCAGTTCCTC. This translates into CSTGALAADNEQFL.

This sequence joins TRBV6-5 and TRBJ1-1; D possibly corresponds to TRBD1 (5 bases). With 5 bases removed from V and 0 bases from J, the gap between germline ends came to 13 bases. CDR3 size: 15 residues. Germline V CDR1 and CDR2: MNHEY, SVGAGI. The CDR3: CASSINGGVNTEAFF. The DNA for the CDR3 is TGTGCCAGCAGTATTAACGGGGGAGTGAACACTGAAGCTTTCTTT.

In its sample, this clonotype was seen once. At one boundary the junction diverges from the germline segment, which might be a read error. The J gene is TRBJ2-1, the V gene TRBV20-1, with 11 bases identical to TRBD2. Looked up from germline, CDR1 is DFQATT and CDR2 is SNEGSKA (reference sequence). This CDR3 region has 15 residues. For the CDR3, the DNA is TGCAGTGCTAGAAGTAGCGGGAGGGGTCTGAGTGAGCGGTTCTTC. The encoded protein is CSARSSGRGLSERFF.

About this clonotype itself: Because the CDR3 is missing its conserved closing phenylalanine or tryptophan, this is likely a read error. This rearrangement joins TRBV11-3 to TRBJ2-5, with TRBD2 as a possible D gene (6 bases). Near its end, the DNA agrees better with TRBJ2-1, so the J call may be wrong. This CDR3 spans 17 amino acids. Looked up from germline, CDR1 is SGHNT and CDR2 is YENEEA. The DNA of the CDR3 is TGTGCCAGCAGCACCAAAGGTGGAGGGGTTTACCAAGAGACCCAGTTCTCC. This gives the protein CASSTKGGGVYQETQFS.

The chain is built from TRBV28 and TRBJ2-2; 8 bases fit TRBD1. The CDR3 is 17 amino acids. J was trimmed by 7 bases and V by 3 bases; bases with no gene match: 13. Germline CDR1 is MDHEN and CDR2 is SYDVKM. CDR3 nucleotide sequence: TGTGCCAGCAGTTTTCCCGGACAGGGAAGAAGTGACGGGGAGCTGTTTTTT. Translated, it gives CASSFPGQGRSDGELFF.

This chain uses TRBV5-4 with TRBJ1-4, with 8 bases matching TRBD1. CDR3 size: 16 residues. V shed 5 bases and J 5 bases; nucleotides not matched to a gene: 11. The V gene's germline CDR1 is SGHNT and CDR2 YYREEE (reference sequence). The CDR3, as DNA: TGTGCCAGCAGTTGGACAGGGAGCACGCGGAATGAAAAACTGTTTTTT. Its translation is CASSWTGSTRNEKLFF.

This clonotype has a handful of counts. The junction differs from germline at one of its ends, possibly a read error. The DNA for the CDR3 is TGTGCCAGCAGCTTATTCCCACGCGGGAACACTGAGGCTTTCTTT. The encoded protein is CASSLFPRGNTEAFF. The genes are TRBV11-2 and TRBJ1-1; no firm D call. There are 15 residues in the CDR3. The germline V gene has CDR1 SGHAT and CDR2 FQNNGV. The full variable domain, its missing parts supplied by reference TRBV11-2 and TRBJ1-1, is EAGVAQSPRYKIIEKRQSVAFWCNPISGHATLYWYQQILGQGPKLLIQFQNNGVVDDSQLPKDRFSAERLKGVDSTLKIQPAKLEDSAVYLCASSLFPRGNTEAFFGQGTRLTVV.

This clonotype was observed many times. The chain joins TRBV6-5 to TRBJ2-4; D assignment may be TRBD1 or TRBD2 (7 bases each). Germline CDR1 and CDR2: MNHEY and SVGAGI. The CDR3 consists of 15 residues. Trimming took 2 bases from V and 7 from J, leaving 15 bases between them. In DNA form, the CDR3 reads TGTGCCAGCAGTTACAGCCAGGGGGGGTGGAACATTCAGTACTTC. It codes for CASSYSQGGWNIQYF.

About this clonotype: A read error is likely, as this CDR3 ends without the conserved phenylalanine or tryptophan. Because the CDR3's place on the DNA is in doubt, the DNA is left out and the CDR3 is given as listed by TCRdb. The chain links TRBV20-1 to TRBJ1-3; TRBD1 is the table's D call and was not checked against the DNA. Germline loops: CDR1 DFQATT, CDR2 SNEGSKA (reference sequence). The CDR3 adds up to 13 amino acids, both ends counted. The CDR3 loop is CSARYDRVDTIHC.